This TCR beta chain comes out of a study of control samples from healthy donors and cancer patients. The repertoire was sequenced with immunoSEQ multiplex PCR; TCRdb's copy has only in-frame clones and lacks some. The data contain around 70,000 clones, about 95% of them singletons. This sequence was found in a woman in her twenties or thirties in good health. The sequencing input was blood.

Written as DNA, the CDR3 is TGTGCCAGCAGTTACCGGTGGGTAGCTCGGACAGATACGCAGTATTTT. It encodes CASSYRWVARTDTQYF. The chain has TRBV6-5 and TRBJ2-3, with unresolved D. The CDR3 is made up of 16 amino acids. The V end lost 2 bases, the J end lost 3 bases, and 15 bases lay between the germline ends. The germline gives CDR1 MNHEY, CDR2 SVGAGI.